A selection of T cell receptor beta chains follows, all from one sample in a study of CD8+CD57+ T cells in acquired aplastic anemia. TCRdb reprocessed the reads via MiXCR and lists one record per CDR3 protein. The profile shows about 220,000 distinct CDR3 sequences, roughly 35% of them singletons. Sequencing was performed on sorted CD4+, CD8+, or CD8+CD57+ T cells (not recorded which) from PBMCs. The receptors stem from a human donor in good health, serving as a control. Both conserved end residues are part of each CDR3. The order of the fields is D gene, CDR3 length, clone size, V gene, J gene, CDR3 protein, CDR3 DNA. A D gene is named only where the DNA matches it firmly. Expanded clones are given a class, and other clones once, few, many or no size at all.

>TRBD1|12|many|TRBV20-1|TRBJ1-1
CSADRGLTEAFF
TGCAGTGCTGACAGGGGGCTGACTGAAGCTTTCTTT
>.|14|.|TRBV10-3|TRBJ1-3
CAISQDNSGNTIYF
TGTGCCATCAGTCAAGACAACTCTGGAAACACCATATATTTT
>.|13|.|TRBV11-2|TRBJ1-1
CASSPVRGTEAFF
TGTGCCAGCAGCCCCGTGAGGGGTACTGAAGCTTTCTTT
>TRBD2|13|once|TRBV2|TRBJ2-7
CASRILAGGAQYF
TGTGCCAGCAGGATACTAGCGGGAGGTGCGCAGTACTTC
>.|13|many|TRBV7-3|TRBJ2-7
CASSLWPAYEQYF
TGTGCCAGCAGCTTATGGCCAGCCTACGAGCAGTACTTC
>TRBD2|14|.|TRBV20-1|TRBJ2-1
CSAKGTSSYNEQFF
TGCAGTGCTAAAGGGACTAGTTCCTACAATGAGCAGTTCTTC
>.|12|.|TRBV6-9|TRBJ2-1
CASRLGYNEQFF
TGTGCCAGCAGGCTGGGCTACAATGAGCAGTTCTTC
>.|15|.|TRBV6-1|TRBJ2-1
CASSLVPSSYNEQFF
TGTGCCAGCAGTCTTGTACCGAGCTCCTACAATGAGCAGTTCTTC
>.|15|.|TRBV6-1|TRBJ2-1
CASRGVESGTNEQFF
TGTGCCAGCAGGGGGGTAGAGTCGGGTACAAATGAGCAGTTCTTC
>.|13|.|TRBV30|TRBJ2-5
CAWSPQGAQTQYF
TGTGCCTGGAGTCCACAGGGCGCGCAGACCCAGTACTTC
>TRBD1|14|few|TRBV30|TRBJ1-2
CAWSVPGGIYGYTF
TGTGCCTGGAGTGTACCAGGGGGGATCTATGGCTACACCTTC
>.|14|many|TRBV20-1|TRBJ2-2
CSATGQRNTGELFF
TGCAGTGCTACAGGACAGAGGAACACCGGGGAGCTGTTTTTT
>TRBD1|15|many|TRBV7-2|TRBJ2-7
CASSYSGTGAYEQYF
TGTGCCAGCAGCTACTCCGGGACAGGGGCCTACGAGCAGTACTTC
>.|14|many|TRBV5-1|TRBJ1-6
CASSLQGRDSPLHF
TGCGCCAGCAGCTTACAGGGAAGGGATTCACCCCTCCACTTT
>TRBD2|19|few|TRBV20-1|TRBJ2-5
CSADLLAGGRGPQIETQYF
TGCAGTGCTGACCTACTAGCGGGGGGACGGGGGCCGCAAATAGAGACCCAGTACTTC
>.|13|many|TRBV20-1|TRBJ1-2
CSATQTYFAGYTF
TGCAGTGCTACCCAAACTTACTTTGCCGGCTACACCTTC
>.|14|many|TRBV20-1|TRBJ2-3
CSARATLTRDTQYF
TGCAGTGCTAGAGCTACCCTAACTAGAGATACGCAGTATTTT
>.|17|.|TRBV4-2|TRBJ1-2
CASSLTGSEIGNYGYTF
TGTGCCAGCAGCCTAACAGGGTCAGAGATCGGGAACTATGGCTACACCTTC
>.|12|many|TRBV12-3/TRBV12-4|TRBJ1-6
CASSFGNSPLHF
TGTGCCAGCAGTTTTGGGAATTCACCCCTCCACTTT
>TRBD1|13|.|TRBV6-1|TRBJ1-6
CASRDRADSPLHF
TGTGCCAGCAGGGACAGGGCGGATTCACCCCTCCACTTT
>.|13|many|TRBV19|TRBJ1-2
CASRKVPNYGYTF
TGTGCCAGTAGAAAGGTCCCTAACTATGGCTACACCTTC
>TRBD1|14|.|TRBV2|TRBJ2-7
CASSGIGQGARQYF
TGTGCCAGCAGTGGAATCGGACAGGGGGCGCGGCAGTACTTC
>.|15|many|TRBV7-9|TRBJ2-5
CASSPQRIGQETQYF
TGTGCCAGCAGCCCCCAAAGAATCGGACAAGAGACCCAGTACTTC
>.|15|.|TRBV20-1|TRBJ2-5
CGARDTLTGQETQYF
TGCGGTGCCCGCGATACTTTGACGGGGCAAGAGACCCAGTACTTC
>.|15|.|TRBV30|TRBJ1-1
CAWSRQALMNTEAFF
TGTGCCTGGAGCAGACAAGCTTTGATGAACACTGAAGCTTTCTTT
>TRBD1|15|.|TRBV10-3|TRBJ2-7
CAISGDRGRPSEQYF
TGTGCCATCAGTGGGGACAGGGGCCGTCCCTCCGAGCAGTACTTC
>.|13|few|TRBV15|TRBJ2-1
CATSRDEVAQQFF
TGTGCCACCAGCAGAGATGAAGTGGCCCAGCAGTTCTTC
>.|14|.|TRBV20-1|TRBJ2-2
CSARDRGATGELSF
TGCAGTGCTAGAGACAGGGGTGCGACCGGGGAGCTGTCTTTT
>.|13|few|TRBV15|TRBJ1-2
CATSRDVNYGYTF
TGTGCCACCAGCAGAGACGTGAACTATGGCTACACCTTC
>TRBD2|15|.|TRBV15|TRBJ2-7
CATSRGLAGVNEQYF
TGTGCCACCAGCAGAGGACTAGCGGGAGTTAACGAGCAGTACTTC
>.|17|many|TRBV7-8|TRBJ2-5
CASSLARLAMRGETQYF
TGTGCCAGCAGCTTAGCCAGGCTCGCAATGAGGGGGGAGACCCAGTACTTC
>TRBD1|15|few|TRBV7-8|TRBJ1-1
CASSDRDRATTEAFF
TGTGCCAGCAGCGACAGGGACAGGGCGACCACTGAAGCTTTCTTT
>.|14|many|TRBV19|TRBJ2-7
CASRERLVEYEQYF
TGTGCCAGCCGAGAGAGATTGGTCGAATACGAGCAGTACTTC
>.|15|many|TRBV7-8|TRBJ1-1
CASSLGAGLNTEAFF
TGTGCCAGCAGCTTAGGGGCAGGCCTGAACACTGAAGCTTTCTTT
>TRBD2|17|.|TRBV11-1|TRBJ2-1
CASRDRLAGVSYNEQFF
TGTGCCAGCAGGGACCGCCTAGCGGGAGTCTCCTACAATGAGCAGTTCTTC
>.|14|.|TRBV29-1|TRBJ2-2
CSVEDRGGNGELFF
TGCAGCGTTGAAGATCGGGGTGGCAACGGGGAGCTGTTTTTT
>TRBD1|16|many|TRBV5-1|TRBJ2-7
CASSLDMRQGSYEQYF
TGCGCCAGCAGCTTGGACATGCGACAGGGATCCTACGAGCAGTACTTC
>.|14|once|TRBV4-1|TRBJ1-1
CASSLQTGNTEAFF
TGCGCCAGCAGCCTTCAAACAGGGAACACTGAAGCTTTCTTT
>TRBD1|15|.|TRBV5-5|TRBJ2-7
CASSLLGQGAYEQYF
TGTGCCAGCAGCTTGCTGGGACAGGGGGCCTACGAGCAGTACTTC
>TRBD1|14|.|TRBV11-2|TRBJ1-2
CASSFRTGDLGYTF
TGTGCCAGCAGCTTCCGGACAGGTGACCTTGGCTACACCTTC
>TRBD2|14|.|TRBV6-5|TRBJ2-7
CASSYTSGSGEQYF
TGTGCCAGCAGTTACACGAGCGGGAGTGGCGAGCAGTACTTC
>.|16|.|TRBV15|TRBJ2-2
CATSRDRRTHTGELFF
TGTGCCACCAGCAGAGATCGGAGGACACACACCGGGGAGCTGTTTTTT
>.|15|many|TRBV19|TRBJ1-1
CASSILGVASPGAFF
TGTGCCAGTAGTATACTGGGGGTCGCATCCCCCGGGGCTTTCTTT
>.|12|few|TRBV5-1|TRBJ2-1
CASSAGSDEQFF
TGCGCCAGCAGCGCGGGAAGCGATGAGCAGTTCTTC
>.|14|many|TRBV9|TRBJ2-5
CASSVGRDGETQYF
TGTGCCAGCAGCGTAGGGCGGGACGGAGAGACCCAGTACTTC
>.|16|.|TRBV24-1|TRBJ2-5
CATSDPNQGVGETQYF
TGTGCCACCAGTGACCCTAATCAGGGCGTCGGAGAGACCCAGTACTTC
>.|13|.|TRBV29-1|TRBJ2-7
CSVVPRPSYEQYF
TGCAGCGTTGTACCAAGGCCCTCCTACGAGCAGTACTTC
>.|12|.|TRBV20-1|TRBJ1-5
CSASIGPQPQHF
TGCAGTGCTAGTATAGGCCCCCAGCCCCAGCATTTT
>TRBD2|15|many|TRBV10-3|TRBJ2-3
CATGIAGGSTDTQYF
TGTGCCACCGGAATAGCGGGGGGAAGCACAGATACGCAGTATTTT
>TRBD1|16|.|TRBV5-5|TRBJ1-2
CASSLYLTGEGFGYTF
TGTGCCAGCAGCTTGTATTTAACAGGGGAGGGATTTGGCTACACCTTC
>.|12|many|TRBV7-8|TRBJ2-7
CASSLGVYEQYF
TGTGCCAGCAGCTTAGGGGTATACGAGCAGTACTTC
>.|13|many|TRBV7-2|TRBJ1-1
CASSLQTGDEAFF
TGTGCCAGCAGCCTTCAAACTGGGGATGAAGCTTTCTTT
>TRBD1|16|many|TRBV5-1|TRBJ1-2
CASSLAVTGQGHGYTF
TGCGCCAGCAGCTTGGCCGTTACGGGACAGGGACATGGCTACACCTTC